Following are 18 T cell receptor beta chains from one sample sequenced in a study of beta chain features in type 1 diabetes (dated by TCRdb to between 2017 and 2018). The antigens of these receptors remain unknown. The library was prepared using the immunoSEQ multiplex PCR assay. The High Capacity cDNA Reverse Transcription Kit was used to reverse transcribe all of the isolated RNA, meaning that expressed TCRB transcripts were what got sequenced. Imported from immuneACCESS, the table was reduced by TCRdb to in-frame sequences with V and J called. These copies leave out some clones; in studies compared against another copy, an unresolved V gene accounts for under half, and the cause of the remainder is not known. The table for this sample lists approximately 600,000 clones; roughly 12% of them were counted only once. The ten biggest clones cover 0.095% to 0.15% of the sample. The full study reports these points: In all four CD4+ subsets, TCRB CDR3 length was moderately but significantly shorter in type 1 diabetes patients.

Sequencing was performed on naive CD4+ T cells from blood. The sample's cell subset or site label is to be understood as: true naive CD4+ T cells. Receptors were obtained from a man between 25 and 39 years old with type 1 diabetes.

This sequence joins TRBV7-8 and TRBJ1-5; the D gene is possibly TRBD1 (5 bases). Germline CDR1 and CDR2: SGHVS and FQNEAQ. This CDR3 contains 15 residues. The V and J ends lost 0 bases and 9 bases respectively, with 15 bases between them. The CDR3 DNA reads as TGTGCCAGCAGCTTAGCAAGCGGGGCGGGAGGGCCCCAGCATTTT. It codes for CASSLASGAGGPQHF.

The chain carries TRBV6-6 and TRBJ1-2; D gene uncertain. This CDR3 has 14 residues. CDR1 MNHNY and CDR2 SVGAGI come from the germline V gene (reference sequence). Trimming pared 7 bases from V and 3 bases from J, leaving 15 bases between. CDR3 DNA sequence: TGTGCCAGCATTCGTGGGGTTGAGGACTATGGCTACACCTTC. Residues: CASIRGVEDYGYTF.

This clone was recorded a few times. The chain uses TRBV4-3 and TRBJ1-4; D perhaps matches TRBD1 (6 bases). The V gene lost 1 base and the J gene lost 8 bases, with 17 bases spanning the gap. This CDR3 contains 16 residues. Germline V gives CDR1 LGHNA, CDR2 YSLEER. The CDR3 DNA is TGCGCCAGCAGCCAAGGCTTTGACAGGAGGGGAGAAAAACTGTTTTTT. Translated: CASSQGFDRRGEKLFF.

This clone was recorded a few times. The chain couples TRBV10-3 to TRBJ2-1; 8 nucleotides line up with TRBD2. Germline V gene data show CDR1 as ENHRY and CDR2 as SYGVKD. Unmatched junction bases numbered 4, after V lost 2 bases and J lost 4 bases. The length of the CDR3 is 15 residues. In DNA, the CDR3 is TGTGCCATCAGTGAGGAGACTAGCGAATACAATGAGCAGTTCTTC. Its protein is CAISEETSEYNEQFF.

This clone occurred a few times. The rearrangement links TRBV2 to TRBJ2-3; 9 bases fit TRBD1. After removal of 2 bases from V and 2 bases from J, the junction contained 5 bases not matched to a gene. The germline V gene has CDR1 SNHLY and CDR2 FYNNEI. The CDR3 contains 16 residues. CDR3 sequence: CASSERGTGITDTQYF. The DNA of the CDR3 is TGTGCCAGCAGTGAAAGGGGGACAGGGATCACAGATACGCAGTATTTT.

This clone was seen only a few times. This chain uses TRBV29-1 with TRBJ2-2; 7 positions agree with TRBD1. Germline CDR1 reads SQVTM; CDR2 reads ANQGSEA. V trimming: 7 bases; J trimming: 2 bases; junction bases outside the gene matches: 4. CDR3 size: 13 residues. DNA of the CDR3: TGCAGCGGTGACAGGGAAAACACCGGGGAGCTGTTTTTT. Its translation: CSGDRENTGELFF.

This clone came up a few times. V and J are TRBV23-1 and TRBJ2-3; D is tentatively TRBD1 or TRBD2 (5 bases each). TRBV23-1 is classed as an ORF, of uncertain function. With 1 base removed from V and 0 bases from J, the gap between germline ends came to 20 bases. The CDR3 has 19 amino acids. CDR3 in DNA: TGCGCCAGCAGTCAATTCGTAATTGGCGAGGGGCAAAGCACAGATACGCAGTATTTT. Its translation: CASSQFVIGEGQSTDTQYF.

CDR3 nucleotides: TGTGCCAGTAGGGGTGGCCTGAACACTGAAGCTTTCTTT. As protein: CASRGGLNTEAFF. The rearrangement links TRBV19 to TRBJ1-1; no clear D. Germline V gene data show CDR1 as LNHDA and CDR2 as SQIVND (reference sequence). The CDR3 loop spans 13 amino acids. The germline V and J ends were trimmed by 6 bases and 0 bases, with 8 bases remaining between them.

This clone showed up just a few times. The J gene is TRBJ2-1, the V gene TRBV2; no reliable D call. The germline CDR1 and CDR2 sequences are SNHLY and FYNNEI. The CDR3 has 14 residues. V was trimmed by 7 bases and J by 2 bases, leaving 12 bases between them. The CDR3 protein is CASTVAPPYNEQFF. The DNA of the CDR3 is TGTGCCAGCACCGTGGCCCCCCCCTACAATGAGCAGTTCTTC.

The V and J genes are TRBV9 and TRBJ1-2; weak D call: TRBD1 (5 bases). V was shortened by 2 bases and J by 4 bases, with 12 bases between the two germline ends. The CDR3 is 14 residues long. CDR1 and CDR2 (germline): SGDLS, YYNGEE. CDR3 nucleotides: TGTGCCAGCAGCGTCGAAACAGGACTCTATGGCTACACCTTC. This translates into CASSVETGLYGYTF.

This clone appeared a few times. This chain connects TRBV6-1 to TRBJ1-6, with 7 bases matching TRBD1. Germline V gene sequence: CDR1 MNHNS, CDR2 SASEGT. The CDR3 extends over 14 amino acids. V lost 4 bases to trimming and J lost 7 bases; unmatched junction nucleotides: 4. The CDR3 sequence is CASSATGLNSPLHF. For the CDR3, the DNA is TGTGCCAGCAGTGCGACAGGGCTGAATTCACCCCTCCACTTT.

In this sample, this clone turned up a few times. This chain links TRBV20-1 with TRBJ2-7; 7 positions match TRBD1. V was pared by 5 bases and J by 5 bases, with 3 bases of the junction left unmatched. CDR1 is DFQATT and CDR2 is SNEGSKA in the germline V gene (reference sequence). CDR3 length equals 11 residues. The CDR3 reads CSAGQVDEQYF. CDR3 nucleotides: TGCAGTGCTGGACAGGTGGACGAGCAGTACTTC.

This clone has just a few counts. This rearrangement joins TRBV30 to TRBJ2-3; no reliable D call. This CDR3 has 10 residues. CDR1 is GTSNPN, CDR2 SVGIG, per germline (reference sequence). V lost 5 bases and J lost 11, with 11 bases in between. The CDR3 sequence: CAWASGGQYF. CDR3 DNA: TGTGCCTGGGCCTCGGGTGGGCAGTATTTT.

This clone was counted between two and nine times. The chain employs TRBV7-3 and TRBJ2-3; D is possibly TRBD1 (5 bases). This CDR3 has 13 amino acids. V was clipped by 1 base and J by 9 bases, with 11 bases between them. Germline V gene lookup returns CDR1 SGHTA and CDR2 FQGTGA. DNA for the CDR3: TGTGCCAGCAGCTTAAACAACAGGCAAACGCAGTATTTT. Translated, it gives CASSLNNRQTQYF.

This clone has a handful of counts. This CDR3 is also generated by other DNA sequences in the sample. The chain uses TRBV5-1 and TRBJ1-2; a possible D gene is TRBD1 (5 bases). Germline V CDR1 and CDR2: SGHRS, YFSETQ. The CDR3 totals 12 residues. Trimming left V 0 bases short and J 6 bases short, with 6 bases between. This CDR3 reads CASSLVGDGYTF. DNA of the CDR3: TGCGCCAGCAGCTTGGTAGGGGATGGCTACACCTTC.

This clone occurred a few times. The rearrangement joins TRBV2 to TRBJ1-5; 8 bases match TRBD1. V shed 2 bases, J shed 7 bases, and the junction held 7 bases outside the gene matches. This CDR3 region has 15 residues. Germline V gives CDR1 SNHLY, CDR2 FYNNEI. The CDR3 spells CASSERTGNRQPQHF. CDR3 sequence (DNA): TGTGCCAGCAGTGAAAGGACAGGGAATCGGCAGCCCCAGCATTTT.

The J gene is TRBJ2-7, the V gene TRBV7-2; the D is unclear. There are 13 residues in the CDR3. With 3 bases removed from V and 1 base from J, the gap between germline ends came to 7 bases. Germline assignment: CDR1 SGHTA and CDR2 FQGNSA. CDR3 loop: CASSFTDSYEQYF. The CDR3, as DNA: TGTGCCAGCAGCTTCACGGATTCCTACGAGCAGTACTTC. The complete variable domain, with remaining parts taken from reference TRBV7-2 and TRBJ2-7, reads GAGVSQSPSNKVTEKGKDVELRCDPISGHTALYWYRQSLGQGLEFLIYFQGNSAPDKSGLPSDRFSAERTGGSVSTLTIQRTQQEDSAVYLCASSFTDSYEQYFGPGTRLTVT.

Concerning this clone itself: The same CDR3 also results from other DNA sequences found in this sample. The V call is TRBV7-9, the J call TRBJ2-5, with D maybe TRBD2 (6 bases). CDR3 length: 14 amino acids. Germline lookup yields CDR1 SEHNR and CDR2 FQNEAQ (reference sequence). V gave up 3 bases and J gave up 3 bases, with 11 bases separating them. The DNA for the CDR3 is TGTGCCAGCAGCTTGGGGACTGCGGAAGAGACCCAGTACTTC. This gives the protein CASSLGTAEETQYF.